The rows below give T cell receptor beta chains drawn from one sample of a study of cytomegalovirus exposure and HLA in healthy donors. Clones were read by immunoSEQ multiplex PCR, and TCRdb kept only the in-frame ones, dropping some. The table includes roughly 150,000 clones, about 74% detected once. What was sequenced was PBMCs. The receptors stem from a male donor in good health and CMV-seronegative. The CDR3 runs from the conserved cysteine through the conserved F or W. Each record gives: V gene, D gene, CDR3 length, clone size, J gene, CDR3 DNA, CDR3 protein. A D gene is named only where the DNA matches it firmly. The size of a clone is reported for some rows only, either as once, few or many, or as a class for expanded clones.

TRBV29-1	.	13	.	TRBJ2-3	TGCAGCGTCTCTGGGCCTAGCACAGATACGCAGTATTTT	CSVSGPSTDTQYF
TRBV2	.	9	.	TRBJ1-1	TGTGCCAAGGGGCGGGAAGCTTTCTTT	CAKGREAFF
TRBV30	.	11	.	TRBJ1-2	TGTGCCTGGAGTCGGCGGGAAGGCTACACCTTC	CAWSRREGYTF
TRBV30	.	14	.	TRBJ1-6	TGTGCCTGGAAACTACGGGACATGAGTTCACCCCTCCACTTT	CAWKLRDMSSPLHF
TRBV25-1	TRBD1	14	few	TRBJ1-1	TGTGCCAGCAGTCCCACAGGGGGCGTATCTGAAGCTTTCTTT	CASSPTGGVSEAFF
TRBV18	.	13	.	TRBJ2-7	TGTGCCAGCTCACCAAACAGGTTCGGGGAGCAGTACTTC	CASSPNRFGEQYF
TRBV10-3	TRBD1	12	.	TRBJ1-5	TGTGCCATCGGACAGGGAAATCAGCCCCAGCATTTT	CAIGQGNQPQHF
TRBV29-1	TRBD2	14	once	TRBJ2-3	TGCAGCGTCGCGACTAGCGGAGGGGCAGGTACGCAGTATTTT	CSVATSGGAGTQYF
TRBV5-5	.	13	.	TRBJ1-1	TGTGCCAGCAGCTTAAGCCAGGGGAGTGAAGCTTTCTTT	CASSLSQGSEAFF
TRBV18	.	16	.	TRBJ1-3	TGTGCCAGCTCACCAGGGCAGGGGCCCTCCGGAAACACCATATATTTT	CASSPGQGPSGNTIYF
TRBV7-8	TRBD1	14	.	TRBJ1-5	TGTGCCAGCAGCCTCCGGACAGGGGATCAGCCCCAGCATTTT	CASSLRTGDQPQHF
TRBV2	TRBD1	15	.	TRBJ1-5	TGTGCCAGCAGTGATGGGACAGGGTCCAATCAGCCCCAGCATTTT	CASSDGTGSNQPQHF
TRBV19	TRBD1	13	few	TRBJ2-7	TGTGCCAGTAGTTTTCACAGGGGGAGCGAGCAGTACTTC	CASSFHRGSEQYF
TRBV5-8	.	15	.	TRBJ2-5	TGTGCCAGCAGCTTTACGAGACCCACAAGGAGGACCCAGTACTTC	CASSFTRPTRRTQYF
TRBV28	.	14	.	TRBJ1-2	TGTGCCAGCAGGCGGGACCCTACAATCTATGGCTACACCTTC	CASRRDPTIYGYTF
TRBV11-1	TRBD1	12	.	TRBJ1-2	TGTGCCAGCACCTCGGGACAGCGAGGCTACACCTTC	CASTSGQRGYTF
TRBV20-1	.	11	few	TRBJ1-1	TGCAGTGCTGTGCGGAACACTGAAGCTTTCTTT	CSAVRNTEAFF
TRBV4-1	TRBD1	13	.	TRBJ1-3	TGCGCCAGCAGCACGGACAGGTTCAACACCATATATTTT	CASSTDRFNTIYF
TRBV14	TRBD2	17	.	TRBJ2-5	TGTGCCAGCAGCCCTTCCCGTTGGCGGGAGGTCCTGGAGACCCAGTACTTC	CASSPSRWREVLETQYF
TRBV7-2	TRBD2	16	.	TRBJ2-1	TGTGCCAGCAGCTTAGTACGGCTAGCGGTCTACAATGAGCAGTTCTTC	CASSLVRLAVYNEQFF
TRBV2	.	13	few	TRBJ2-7	TGTGCCAGCGGAAGGGGGAGTTCCTACGAGCAGTACTTC	CASGRGSSYEQYF
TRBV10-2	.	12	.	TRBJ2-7	TGCGCCAGCAAGACGGGGGCCTACGAGCAGTACTTC	CASKTGAYEQYF
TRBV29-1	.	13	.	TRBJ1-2	TGCAGCGCCGGTGTTGGGGGCGGCTATGGCTACACCTTC	CSAGVGGGYGYTF
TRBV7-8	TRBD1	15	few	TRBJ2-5	TGTGCCAGCAGCTATACCGGGACAGGGCAAGAGACCCAGTACTTC	CASSYTGTGQETQYF
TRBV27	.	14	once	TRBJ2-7	TGTGCCAGCAGTTTAGGGCACCGGGGGTACGAGCAGTACTTC	CASSLGHRGYEQYF
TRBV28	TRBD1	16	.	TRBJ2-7	TGTGCCAGCAGTCCACTGGGGACAGGGGGCTCCTACGAGCAGTACTTC	CASSPLGTGGSYEQYF
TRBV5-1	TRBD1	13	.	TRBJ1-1	TGCGCCAGCAGCTCCACAGGGGGGACTGAAGCTTTCTTT	CASSSTGGTEAFF
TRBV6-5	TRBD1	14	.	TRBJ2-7	TGTGCCAGCAGTTACCAGGGACAGTCCTACGAGCAGTACTTC	CASSYQGQSYEQYF
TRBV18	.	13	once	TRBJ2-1	TGTGCCAGCTCACCACCCTCTGTTGATGAGCAGTTCTTC	CASSPPSVDEQFF
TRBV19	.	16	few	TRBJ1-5	TGTGCCAGTAGTCTCACAAACTGGGTTTTAGCTCAGCCCCAGCATTTT	CASSLTNWVLAQPQHF
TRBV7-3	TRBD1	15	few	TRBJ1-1	TGTGCCAGCAGCTCCAGCGGGCAGGGGGCCACTGAAGCTTTCTTT	CASSSSGQGATEAFF
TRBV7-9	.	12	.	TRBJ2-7	TGTTCCAGCAGCGAGACAGGAGACGAGCAGTACTTC	CSSSETGDEQYF
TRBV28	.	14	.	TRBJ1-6	TGTGCCAGCACCCTCACTTGGAGAGATTCACCCCTCCACTTT	CASTLTWRDSPLHF
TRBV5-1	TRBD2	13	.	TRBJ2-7	TGCGCCAGCGGGCTAGCGGCGACGTCCGAGCAGTACTTC	CASGLAATSEQYF
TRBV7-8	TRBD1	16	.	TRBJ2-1	TGTGCCAGCAGCACCCAGGGACAGGGCGGGGGCAATGAGCAGTTCTTC	CASSTQGQGGGNEQFF
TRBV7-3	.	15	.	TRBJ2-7	TGTGCCAGCAGCTTAAATGATCGCGGTCCCTACGAGCAGTACTTC	CASSLNDRGPYEQYF
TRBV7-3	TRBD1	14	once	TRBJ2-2	TGTGCCAGCAGCTTAGGGGACAGCACCGGGGAGCTGTTTTTT	CASSLGDSTGELFF
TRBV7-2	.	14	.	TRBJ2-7	TGTGCCAGCAGCTTGGGAGGAAAGCCCTACGAGCAGTACTTC	CASSLGGKPYEQYF
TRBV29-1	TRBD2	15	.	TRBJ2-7	TGCAGCGTTGCCGGACTAGCGGGGCCCTCCTACGAGCAGTACTTC	CSVAGLAGPSYEQYF
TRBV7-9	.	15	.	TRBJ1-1	TGTGCCAGCAGCGCGACAGGAACCCGAGTGGCTGAAGCTTTCTTT	CASSATGTRVAEAFF
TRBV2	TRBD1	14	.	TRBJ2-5	TGTGCCAGCAGTGGACAGGGGACCCAAGAGACCCAGTACTTC	CASSGQGTQETQYF
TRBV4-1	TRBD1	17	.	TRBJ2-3	TGCGTCAGCAGCCAAGATAGTCCCGGACAGGGGAAAGATACGCAGTATTTT	CVSSQDSPGQGKDTQYF
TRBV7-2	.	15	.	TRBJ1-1	TGTGCCAGCAGCTTAGCTCACAGGGCGTCCACTGAAGCTTTCTTT	CASSLAHRASTEAFF
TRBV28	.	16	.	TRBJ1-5	TGTGCCAGCAGTTATCGCAGGGGTTATAGCAATCAGCCCCAGCATTTT	CASSYRRGYSNQPQHF
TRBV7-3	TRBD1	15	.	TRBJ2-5	TGTGCCAGCAGCTTAAACAGGGGGCTTCAAGAGACCCAGTACTTC	CASSLNRGLQETQYF
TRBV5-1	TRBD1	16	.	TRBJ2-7	TGCGCCAGCAGCTTGGGGACAGGTTTATCTTTCTACGAGCAGTACTTC	CASSLGTGLSFYEQYF
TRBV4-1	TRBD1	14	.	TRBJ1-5	TGCGCCAGCGGGGACAGGGTCCGGGGTCAGCCCCAGCATTTT	CASGDRVRGQPQHF
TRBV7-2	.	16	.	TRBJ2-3	TGTGCCAGCAGCTCACAAGGGGGGGGCGGCACAGATACGCAGTATTTT	CASSSQGGGGTDTQYF
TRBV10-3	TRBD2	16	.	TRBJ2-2	TGTGCCATCAGGGCTAGCGGGGGCATGAACACCGGGGAGCTGTTTTTT	CAIRASGGMNTGELFF
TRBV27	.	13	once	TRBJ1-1	TGTGCCAGCAAAGGAGCCCTGAACACTGAAGCTTTCTTT	CASKGALNTEAFF
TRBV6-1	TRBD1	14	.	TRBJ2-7	TGTGCCAGCAGTGAGGACAGGAATTCCTACGAGCAGTACTTC	CASSEDRNSYEQYF
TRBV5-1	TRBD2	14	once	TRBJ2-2	TGCGCCAGCAGCCCTAGCGGGGGGACCGGGGAGCTGTTTTTT	CASSPSGGTGELFF
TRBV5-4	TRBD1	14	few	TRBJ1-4	TGTGCCAGCAGCATAGGGGGCAAGGGTGAAAAACTGTTTTTT	CASSIGGKGEKLFF
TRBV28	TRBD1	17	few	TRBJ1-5	TGTGCCAGCAGTTTAACGCAGACAGGGACTTTCAATCAGCCCCAGCATTTT	CASSLTQTGTFNQPQHF
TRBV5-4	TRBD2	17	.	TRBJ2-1	TGTGCCAGCAGCTTGTCAGTGAGGCCTAGCGGGGCGGATGAGCAGTTCTTC	CASSLSVRPSGADEQFF
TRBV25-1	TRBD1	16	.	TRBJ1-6	TGTGCCAGCAGTGTTGACAGGGGCTCCTATAATTCACCCCTCCACTTT	CASSVDRGSYNSPLHF
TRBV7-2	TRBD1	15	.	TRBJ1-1	TGTGCCAGCACCCCGACAGGGGCCCCGAACACTGAAGCTTTCTTT	CASTPTGAPNTEAFF
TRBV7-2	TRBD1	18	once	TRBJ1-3	TGTGCCAGCAGCAGCGGAGGACAGGGGGCGAGCTCTGGAAACACCATATATTTT	CASSSGGQGASSGNTIYF
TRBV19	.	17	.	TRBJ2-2	TGTGCCAGTAGCCCCGGGTTGTATCAACTGAACACCGGGGAGCTGTTTTTT	CASSPGLYQLNTGELFF